These 7 T cell receptor beta chains came from one sample sequenced in a study of blood T cells in healthy people across ages. A sample-barcoded 5' primer and a J-beta primer mix were used in a second PCR of about 6 to 12 cycles. TCRdb redid the calling of the 5' RACE reads with MiXCR, one entry per CDR3 protein. The table lists 1.5 million to 2 million distinct CDR3 sequences, 25% to 30% of them singletons. The sequenced sample consisted of blood. All receptors derive from a woman in her thirties in good health.

In its sample, this clonotype was seen a few times. The chain links TRBV12-5 to TRBJ2-4; D is undetermined. Germline assignment: CDR1 LGHNT and CDR2 FRNRAP. V shed 7 bases and J shed 5 bases, with 12 bases lying between them. This CDR3 is built from 13 residues. This chain's CDR3 is CASAGSVENIQYF. CDR3 in DNA: TGTGCTAGTGCTGGGTCGGTCGAAAACATTCAGTACTTC.

V usage is TRBV6-6 and J usage is TRBJ1-2; D is unclear. Deletions cut 5 bases from V and 8 bases from J, with 12 bases between. This CDR3 spans 12 amino acids. Germline V gives CDR1 MNHNY, CDR2 SVGAGI (reference sequence). The chain's CDR3 is CASSTPGVGYTF. In DNA form, the CDR3 reads TGTGCCAGCAGTACCCCCGGGGTCGGCTACACCTTC.

This clonotype turned up a few times. The V and J genes are TRBV6-6 and TRBJ2-5; weak D call: TRBD1 (5 bases). Germline V CDR1 and CDR2: MNHNY, SVGAGI (reference sequence). The CDR3 has 16 residues. Trimming took 5 bases from V and 3 from J, leaving 19 bases between them. CDR3 sequence (DNA): TGTGCCAGCAGTCGTTTCCAAGGGGCTGAGAAAGAGACCCAGTACTTC. This gives the protein CASSRFQGAEKETQYF.

This clonotype was seen a handful of times. The J gene is TRBJ1-4, the V gene TRBV7-2; weak D call: TRBD1 (5 bases). Between the trimmed V and J ends, which lost 3 bases and 13 bases, there was a span of 15 bases. The CDR3 sequence is 13 residues long. Germline-derived CDR1 and CDR2 are SGHTA and FQGNSA. CDR3 sequence (DNA): TGTGCCAGCAGCTTGGTTCTTCGGGGGGGACTGTTTTTT. Its translation is CASSLVLRGGLFF.

This clonotype was picked up a small number of times. The junction shows a germline mismatch at one end, possibly a read error. This chain uses TRBV12-3 or TRBV12-4 with TRBJ2-3, with D uncertain. This CDR3 region has 15 residues. The CDR3 nucleotides read TGCGCCAGCAGTTTAAACAGATTGGGCACAGATACGCAGTATTTT. Translating it yields CASSLNRLGTDTQYF.

CDR3 sequence reads: CASDDSGANVLTF. CDR3 nucleotide sequence: TGTGCCAGTGACGACTCTGGGGCCAACGTCCTGACTTTC. The gene calls are TRBV12-3 or TRBV12-4 and TRBJ2-6; D gene ambiguous. This CDR3 has 13 residues. The ends were cut back, 9 bases at V and 0 bases at J, with 6 bases in the middle.

The chain recombines TRBV20-1 with TRBJ1-4; 9 nucleotides agree with TRBD1. Germline loops: CDR1 DFQATT, CDR2 SNEGSKA (reference sequence). The CDR3 spans 13 residues. Unmatched junction bases numbered 4, after V lost 4 bases and J lost 7 bases. Here the CDR3 reads CSATRDRAEKLFF. CDR3 bases: TGCAGTGCTACTCGGGACAGGGCTGAAAAACTGTTTTTT.